Following are 28 T cell receptor beta chains from one sample sequenced in a study of naive and memory T cell subsets. General study results and limits: Possibly reflecting memory cells re-expressing CD45RA, a few larger clonotypes occurred in naive repertoires, especially CD8.

Two oligonucleotides, mixed equimolar, formed the beta constant-region primer covering TRBC1 and TRBC2. Ligated cDNA was amplified by four rounds of PCR with nested alpha and beta constant-region primers and SP2. TCRdb called the UMI-ligation and nested PCR reads again in MiXCR, with one record for every CDR3 protein. The table records more than 120,000 distinct CDR3 sequences, 15% to 20% of them present only once. The antigens for these receptors are not known. Sequencing was done on a sample of naive CD8+ T cells from blood. All receptors come from a human donor in good health.

There are a few counts of this clonotype. V usage is TRBV29-1 and J usage is TRBJ2-5, with TRBD1 matching 8 bases. Trimming cost V 7 bases and J 4 bases; bases outside gene matches: 8. CDR1 is SQVTM, CDR2 ANQGSEA, per germline. CDR3 length: 13 amino acids. The CDR3 sequence is CSGDRGRSETQYF. The CDR3 region has the DNA TGCAGCGGAGACAGGGGTCGTTCAGAGACCCAGTACTTC.

This clonotype was seen many times. V is TRBV7-8 and J is TRBJ2-1; TRBD2 matches at 7 bases. V trimming: 4 bases; J trimming: 7 bases; junction bases outside the gene matches: 10. Germline V lookup: CDR1 SGHVS, CDR2 FQNEAQ. The CDR3 spans 15 residues. The CDR3 bases are TGTGCCAGCAGCTCCCTTGCGGGAGATGGTAATGAGCAGTTCTTC. Its protein is CASSSLAGDGNEQFF. Together with reference TRBV7-8 and TRBJ2-1, the CDR3 gives the full variable domain: GAGVSQSPRYKVAKRGQDVALRCDPISGHVSLFWYQQALGQGPEFLTYFQNEAQLDKSGLPSDRFFAERPEGSVSTLKIQRTQQEDSAVYLCASSSLAGDGNEQFFGPGTRLTVL.

This clonotype was seen repeatedly, ten times or more. V and J are TRBV4-1 and TRBJ2-1; TRBD2 aligns across 8 bases. CDR1 and CDR2 (germline): MGHRA, YSYEKL. The CDR3 is 17 amino acids. V dropped 1 base and J dropped 8; count of bases not matched to a gene: 13. The CDR3 spells CASSQVPAGATGDEQFF. The CDR3 DNA follows: TGCGCCAGCAGCCAAGTCCCAGCGGGAGCGACAGGAGATGAGCAGTTCTTC.

As regards this clonotype: One junction end does not reproduce the germline sequence, and a read error may be involved. The chain recombines TRBV7-7 with TRBJ2-6, with 9 bases matching TRBD1. CDR3 length: 19 residues. CDR1 and CDR2 from the germline V gene are SSHAT and FNYEAQ (reference sequence). CDR3 sequence (DNA): TGTGCTAGCAGCTTAGATGGGACAGGGTTACCAGCTGGGGCCAACGTCCTGACTTTC. Residues: CASSLDGTGLPAGANVLTF.

The chain has TRBV27 and TRBJ1-4; D is undetermined. The germline V gene has CDR1 MNHEY and CDR2 SMNVEV (reference sequence). CDR3 size: 15 residues. The V gene lost 5 bases and the J gene lost 5 bases, with 15 bases spanning the gap. The CDR3 loop reads CASSPTRSSNEKLFF. The CDR3, as DNA: TGTGCCAGCAGTCCCACCAGGAGCTCCAATGAAAAACTGTTTTTT.

The rearrangement joins TRBV27 to TRBJ2-7; 9 nucleotides line up with TRBD2. The CDR3 totals 14 residues. The trim removed 3 bases at V and 6 bases at J, leaving 6 bases unmatched. Germline CDR1 MNHEY, CDR2 SMNVEV (reference sequence). In nucleotides, the CDR3 is TGTGCCAGCAGTTTTGGCGGGAGGGGTTTCGAGCAGTACTTC. Translation gives CASSFGGRGFEQYF.

This clonotype appeared a few times. The V and J genes are TRBV29-1 and TRBJ2-2; 7 nucleotides align to TRBD1. V was pared by 4 bases and J by 0 bases, with 8 bases of the junction left unmatched. The CDR3 loop spans 16 amino acids. Germline V gives CDR1 SQVTM, CDR2 ANQGSEA. The CDR3 loop is CSVVLRDSANTGELFF. In nucleotides, the CDR3 is TGCAGCGTTGTCCTCCGGGACAGCGCGAACACCGGGGAGCTGTTTTTT.

The J gene is TRBJ2-1, the V gene TRBV6-2 or TRBV6-3; 9 nucleotides line up with TRBD2. J was trimmed by 6 bases and V by 2 bases; bases with no gene match: 2. CDR3 length: 14 amino acids. Germline V lookup: CDR1 MNHEY, CDR2 SVGEGT. In DNA, the CDR3 is TGTGCCAGCAGTTACGCGGGAGGGGGCAATGAGCAGTTCTTC. This encodes CASSYAGGGNEQFF.

The chain employs TRBV7-8 and TRBJ2-1, with TRBD2 as a possible D gene (7 bases). Trimming took off 1 base at V and 7 bases at J, with 23 bases between the two ends. The CDR3 runs 18 residues. CDR1 is SGHVS and CDR2 is FQNEAQ in the germline V gene. For the CDR3, the DNA is TGTGCCAGCAGCTTAGACAGGGAGGGGGACTACCCGGGAAATGAGCAGTTCTTC. Its translation is CASSLDREGDYPGNEQFF.

This rearrangement joins TRBV6-6 to TRBJ2-3; 8 bases match TRBD2. This CDR3 contains 15 residues. Germline V gene lookup returns CDR1 MNHNY and CDR2 SVGAGI (reference sequence). Trimming at V came to 8 bases and at J to 4 bases, leaving 11 bases not matched to a gene. DNA of the CDR3: TGTGCCAGCGGCCCCGGCGGGAGGACCGCAGATACGCAGTATTTT. Its translation: CASGPGGRTADTQYF.

The gene calls are TRBV11-2 and TRBJ2-4, with 8 positions matching TRBD1. V dropped 2 bases and J dropped 6; count of bases not matched to a gene: 9. Per the germline V gene, CDR1 is SGHAT and CDR2 is FQNNGV. The CDR3 is 16 amino acids. This chain's CDR3 is CASSLWETGAANIQYF. The CDR3, as DNA: TGTGCCAGCAGCTTATGGGAGACAGGGGCAGCAAACATTCAGTACTTC.

CDR3 nucleotides: TGTGCCACCTCCCAGCCGGACAGGGGGTATGGCTACACCTTC. It codes for CATSQPDRGYGYTF. The rearrangement uses TRBV6-2 or TRBV6-3 and TRBJ1-2, with 10 bases that match TRBD1. Per germline, CDR1 MNHEY and CDR2 SVGEGT. The CDR3 consists of 14 residues. Trimming at V came to 10 bases and at J to 5 bases, leaving 10 bases not matched to a gene.

This clonotype came up a few times. The CDR3 protein is CAWSGLGGTDTQYF. CDR3 bases: TGTGCCTGGAGTGGGCTGGGGGGCACAGATACGCAGTATTTT. The V call is TRBV30, the J call TRBJ2-3; D may correspond to TRBD1 or TRBD2 (5 bases each). The V end lost 1 base, the J end lost 1 base, and 9 bases lay between the germline ends. The CDR3 sequence is 14 residues long. The germline CDR1 and CDR2 sequences are GTSNPN and SVGIG (reference sequence).

This chain joins TRBV14 and TRBJ2-3; D possibly uses TRBD1 or TRBD2 (6 bases each). V was pared by 3 bases and J by 0 bases, with 10 bases between. Germline V gene data show CDR1 as SGHDN and CDR2 as FVKESK. This CDR3 region has 15 residues. The DNA of the CDR3 is TGTGCCAGCAGCCACCACGGGGGCAGCACAGATACGCAGTATTTT. Translating gives CASSHHGGSTDTQYF.

This clonotype was picked up a small number of times. The chain is built from TRBV12-3 or TRBV12-4 and TRBJ1-1, with TRBD1 as a possible D gene (6 bases). The germline V and J ends were trimmed by 1 base and 3 bases, with 15 bases remaining between them. This CDR3 region has 16 residues. The CDR3 nucleotides read TGTGCCAGCAGTTTAGGGACAGAAGTTGAGCACACTGAAGCTTTCTTT. Translated, it gives CASSLGTEVEHTEAFF.

This clonotype was observed a handful of times. The genes are TRBV29-1 and TRBJ2-1; no reliable D call. The CDR3 consists of 10 residues. CDR1 and CDR2 (germline): SQVTM, ANQGSEA. V lost 6 bases to trimming and J lost 11 bases, with 11 bases between them. CDR3 loop: CSVMTNKQFF. Written as DNA, the CDR3 is TGCAGCGTGATGACAAACAAGCAGTTCTTC.

The genes are TRBV5-1 and TRBJ2-2; D may match TRBD1 or TRBD2 (5 bases each). V was cut by 7 bases and J by 3 bases, with 16 bases left in between. CDR1 SGHRS and CDR2 YFSETQ come from the germline V gene. The CDR3 consists of 15 residues. The CDR3 protein is CASQMWDGDTGELFF. CDR3 in DNA: TGCGCCAGCCAAATGTGGGACGGCGACACCGGGGAGCTGTTTTTT.

The gene calls are TRBV9 and TRBJ2-3, with TRBD2 identical over 11 bases. V lost 3 bases, J lost 2 bases, and 5 bases stayed unmatched. CDR1 is SGDLS and CDR2 is YYNGEE in the germline V gene. This CDR3 comprises 16 residues. CDR3: CASSDQLAGATDTQYF. As DNA, the CDR3 is TGTGCCAGCAGCGACCAACTAGCGGGGGCCACAGATACGCAGTATTTT.

V and J are TRBV20-1 and TRBJ2-1; the D is unclear. V lost 3 bases and J lost 0, with 18 bases in between. The CDR3 sequence is 17 residues long. From germline, CDR1 is DFQATT and CDR2 SNEGSKA (reference sequence). CDR3 region: CSASQRFSPSSYNEQFF. CDR3 coding DNA: TGCAGTGCTAGTCAGAGATTCTCCCCAAGCTCCTACAATGAGCAGTTCTTC.

In regard to this clonotype: Because it lacks the conserved phenylalanine or tryptophan at the end, this CDR3 is likely a read error. Written as DNA, the CDR3 is TGTGCCAGCAGTTACGCCCAGGGCAGGGATCTCCTTTACAATGAGCAGTTCTTG. Protein sequence: CASSYAQGRDLLYNEQFL. The chain employs TRBV12-3 or TRBV12-4 and TRBJ2-1, with D maybe TRBD1 (5 bases). This CDR3 has 18 residues. Trimming shortened V by 4 bases and J by 4 bases, and 23 bases separated the two germline ends.

The chain uses TRBV6-6 and TRBJ2-4, with 9 nucleotides matching TRBD1. The CDR3 contains 16 residues. With V trimmed by 2 bases and J by 5 bases, 7 bases remained unmatched. CDR1 and CDR2 (germline): MNHNY, SVGAGI (reference sequence). The CDR3 region is CASSYPRTGEENIQYF. In nucleotides, the CDR3 is TGTGCCAGCAGTTACCCAAGGACAGGGGAAGAAAACATTCAGTACTTC.

The rearrangement links TRBV6-1 to TRBJ2-1, with D perhaps TRBD1 (8 bases). The CDR3 is 16 residues long. V lost 3 bases, J lost 5 bases, and 17 bases lay in between. The germline gives CDR1 MNHNS, CDR2 SASEGT. CDR3 DNA: TGTGCCAGCAGTGAGGGAGGGACAGGACCGAACAATGAGCAGTTCTTC. Translating gives CASSEGGTGPNNEQFF.

The genes are TRBV7-2 and TRBJ1-5, with a possible D match to TRBD1 (6 bases). Deletions cut 7 bases from V and 7 bases from J, with 14 bases between. CDR1 is SGHTA, CDR2 FQGNSA, per germline. The CDR3 sequence is 13 residues long. DNA of the CDR3: TGTGCCAGCACCATTAACAGGGTGCAGCCCCAGCATTTT. Its translation is CASTINRVQPQHF. The whole variable domain, filled in from reference TRBV7-2 and TRBJ1-5, reads GAGVSQSPSNKVTEKGKDVELRCDPISGHTALYWYRQSLGQGLEFLIYFQGNSAPDKSGLPSDRFSAERTGGSVSTLTIQRTQQEDSAVYLCASTINRVQPQHFGDGTRLSIL.

The chain has TRBV6-1 and TRBJ2-7; a weak D match, TRBD2 (6 bases). The CDR3 has 14 residues. Trimming pared 1 base from V and 3 bases from J, leaving 10 bases between. Germline V gene sequence: CDR1 MNHNS, CDR2 SASEGT. CDR3 amino acids: CASSEGEAGYEQYF. The CDR3 nucleotides read TGTGCCAGCAGTGAAGGGGAGGCGGGCTACGAGCAGTACTTC.

The rearrangement uses TRBV5-6 and TRBJ2-4; TRBD1 agrees at 7 bases. This CDR3 comprises 17 residues. V was clipped by 2 bases and J by 3 bases; unmatched bases: 11. Germline CDR1 SGHDT, CDR2 YYEEEE. The CDR3: CASSFGSGTVGKNIQYF. CDR3 coding DNA: TGTGCCAGCAGCTTCGGATCTGGGACAGTTGGCAAAAACATTCAGTACTTC.

V gene TRBV27 combines with J gene TRBJ2-5, with 7 bases that match TRBD1. Germline assignment: CDR1 MNHEY and CDR2 SMNVEV (reference sequence). Unmatched junction bases numbered 10, after V lost 7 bases and J lost 5 bases. The CDR3 extends over 14 amino acids. For the CDR3, the DNA is TGTGCCAGCACCGCCTCAGGGGGTTTGGAGACCCAGTACTTC. Protein: CASTASGGLETQYF.

V and J are TRBV30 and TRBJ2-1; 7 bases match TRBD2. This CDR3 contains 14 residues. The V gene end was trimmed by 4 bases and the J gene end by 4 bases; junction bases not matched to a gene: 7. Germline V gene data show CDR1 as GTSNPN and CDR2 as SVGIG (reference sequence). The CDR3 loop reads CAWTNPGLYNEQFF. The DNA for the CDR3 is TGTGCCTGGACAAATCCGGGACTATACAATGAGCAGTTCTTC.

This clonotype was observed a handful of times. This rearrangement joins TRBV4-3 to TRBJ2-3, with a tentative D call TRBD2 (5 bases). From germline, CDR1 is LGHNA and CDR2 YSLEER. V was trimmed by 0 bases and J by 2 bases, leaving 12 bases between them. The CDR3 is 16 residues long. Here the CDR3 DNA reads TGCGCCAGCAGCCAAGATCCTACGGGATTCACAGATACGCAGTATTTT. Encoded protein: CASSQDPTGFTDTQYF.